These 15 T cell receptor beta chains share one sample of origin, sequenced in a study of cytomegalovirus exposure and HLA in healthy donors. Clones were read by immunoSEQ multiplex PCR, and TCRdb kept only the in-frame ones, dropping some. Counted here are about 130,000 clones, around 80% occurring once; the ten biggest clones make up roughly 30%. Material for sequencing was PBMCs. These receptor sequences come from a man younger than 45 in good health and CMV-seropositive.

The V gene is TRBV5-1, the J gene TRBJ2-3, with D maybe TRBD2 (5 bases). The V end was cut by 0 bases, the J end by 0 bases, with 11 bases between. The germline V gene encodes CDR1 SGHRS and CDR2 YFSETQ. CDR3 size: 16 residues. This chain's CDR3 is CASSLGRGASTDTQYF. CDR3 DNA: TGCGCCAGCAGCTTGGGACGGGGAGCTAGCACAGATACGCAGTATTTT.

This clone has more than one count but fewer than ten. The CDR3 sequence is CASSKDRSFSGYTF. As DNA, the CDR3 is TGCGCCAGCAGCAAGGACAGGTCCTTTAGTGGCTACACCTTC. The chain links TRBV5-1 to TRBJ1-2; 7 bases fit TRBD1. Germline CDR1 and CDR2: SGHRS and YFSETQ. The CDR3 sequence is 14 residues long. The ends lost 4 bases at V and 7 bases at J; junction bases unmatched: 10. The whole variable domain, remainder taken from reference TRBV5-1 and TRBJ1-2, is KAGVTQTPRYLIKTRGQQVTLSCSPISGHRSVSWYQQTPGQGLQFLFEYFSETQRNKGNFPGRFSGRQFSNSRSEMNVSTLELGDSALYLCASSKDRSFSGYTFGSGTRLTVV.

The V and J genes are TRBV19 and TRBJ1-1; perhaps TRBD1 as D (5 bases). The CDR3 runs to 16 residues. The V end lost 5 bases, the J end lost 2 bases, and 18 bases lay between the germline ends. Germline CDR1 and CDR2: LNHDA and SQIVND (reference sequence). CDR3 sequence reads: CASSEGGVQGNTEAFF. DNA for the CDR3: TGTGCCAGTAGTGAGGGAGGGGTTCAAGGAAACACTGAAGCTTTCTTT.

This chain links TRBV4-2 with TRBJ2-2, with D possibly TRBD1 on 5 matching bases. The CDR3 loop spans 16 amino acids. V lost 4 bases and J 1 base, leaving 13 bases between the germline ends. Germline V CDR1 and CDR2: LGHNA, YNFKEQ. Written as DNA, the CDR3 is TGTGCCAGCAGCCCATCCTCACAGGAGAACACCGGGGAGCTGTTTTTT. Its translation is CASSPSSQENTGELFF.

The V gene is TRBV7-9, the J gene TRBJ1-6, with 8 bases fitting TRBD1. This CDR3 has 14 amino acids. V shed 3 bases and J 7 bases; nucleotides not matched to a gene: 2. Germline loops: CDR1 SEHNR, CDR2 FQNEAQ (reference sequence). The CDR3 is CASSFRDRNSPLHF. CDR3 nucleotides: TGTGCCAGCAGCTTCCGGGACAGGAATTCACCCCTCCACTTT.

V usage is TRBV12-5 and J usage is TRBJ2-3; 7 nucleotides match TRBD2. The J segment lost 6 bases and the V segment lost 6 bases, leaving 6 bases of the junction unmatched. The CDR3 totals 13 residues. In germline, CDR1 is LGHNT, CDR2 FRNRAP. The CDR3 nucleotides read TGTGCTAGTGGCCTCAGCGGGGAGGATACGCAGTATTTT. Amino acid sequence: CASGLSGEDTQYF. The whole variable domain, remainder taken from reference TRBV12-5 and TRBJ2-3, is DARVTQTPRHKVTEMGQEVTMRCQPILGHNTVFWYRQTMMQGLELLAYFRNRAPLDDSGMPKDRFSAEMPDATLATLKIQPSEPRDSAVYFCASGLSGEDTQYFGPGTRLTVL.

J is TRBJ2-6 and V is TRBV7-2, with 8 bases that match TRBD2. Germline CDR1 and CDR2: SGHTA and FQGNSA. Trimming at V came to 5 bases and at J to 3 bases, leaving 12 bases not matched to a gene. The CDR3 sequence is 18 residues long. The CDR3 coding sequence is TGTGCCAGCAGCGAATCCGACGGGAGGGCCCTTGGGGCCAACGTCCTGACTTTC. This encodes CASSESDGRALGANVLTF.

This clone was found many times. V is TRBV2 and J is TRBJ1-1, with 7 positions matching TRBD1. Per the germline V gene, CDR1 is SNHLY and CDR2 is FYNNEI. The ends lost 5 bases at V and 3 bases at J; junction bases unmatched: 3. This CDR3 is 13 amino acids long. The CDR3 DNA reads as TGTGCCAGCAGTCGGACAGGTTACACTGAAGCTTTCTTT. This gives the protein CASSRTGYTEAFF.

J is TRBJ1-1 and V is TRBV28, with no clear D. The CDR3 runs 11 residues. Germline-derived CDR1 and CDR2 are MDHEN and SYDVKM. V lost 6 bases to trimming and J lost 9 bases, with 11 bases between them. CDR3 loop: CASSPPGKAFF. CDR3 nucleotides: TGTGCCAGCAGCCCCCCGGGAAAAGCTTTCTTT.

The chain carries TRBV2 and TRBJ2-3; unclear D gene. Germline V gene lookup returns CDR1 SNHLY and CDR2 FYNNEI. Trimming stripped 5 bases from V and 2 bases from J, with 14 bases between. CDR3 length: 15 residues. The chain's CDR3 is CASSQSGVVTDTQYF. CDR3 nucleotides: TGTGCCAGCAGTCAATCAGGCGTAGTCACAGATACGCAGTATTTT.

The chain carries TRBV6-5 and TRBJ2-7, with a weak D call TRBD2 (5 bases). CDR3 size: 15 residues. The ends were cut back, 6 bases at V and 2 bases at J, with 17 bases in the middle. The germline V gene has CDR1 MNHEY and CDR2 SVGAGI. The CDR3 loop reads CASSLRGLITYEQYF. The CDR3 region has the DNA TGTGCCAGCAGCCTAAGAGGACTGATTACCTACGAGCAGTACTTC.

DNA of the CDR3: TGCGCCAGCAGTCCGGAGAGGGAATGCGACGTAGGCAATCAGCCCCAGCATTTT. Its translation is CASSPERECDVGNQPQHF. The gene calls are TRBV23-1 and TRBJ1-5; D is undetermined. TRBV23-1 is recorded as an ORF, its role being uncertain. The CDR3 length is 18 residues. V lost 4 bases to trimming and J lost 2 bases, with 21 bases between them.

This chain links TRBV6-1 with TRBJ2-6; D might be TRBD1 (7 bases). This CDR3 is 18 amino acids long. Trimming cost V 4 bases and J 1 base, with 17 bases left between them. Germline CDR1 reads MNHNS; CDR2 reads SASEGT. CDR3 DNA sequence: TGTGCCAGCAGTGCGGGGGACAGCAAGAGATCTGGGGCCAACGTCCTGACTTTC. Translating it yields CASSAGDSKRSGANVLTF.

V gene TRBV27 combines with J gene TRBJ1-3; TRBD1 aligns across 9 bases. Looked up from germline, CDR1 is MNHEY and CDR2 is SMNVEV (reference sequence). V shed 6 bases and J 2 bases; nucleotides not matched to a gene: 5. CDR3 size: 15 residues. Here the CDR3 DNA reads TGTGCCAGCAGAAAACAGGGGGCGGCTGGAAACACCATATATTTT. The encoded protein is CASRKQGAAGNTIYF.

V usage is TRBV5-1 and J usage is TRBJ2-2; D is undetermined. The CDR3 runs to 12 residues. Germline V gives CDR1 SGHRS, CDR2 YFSETQ. The V end was cut by 1 base, the J end by 7 bases, with 5 bases between. The CDR3 sequence: CASSLSGGELFF. DNA of the CDR3: TGCGCCAGCAGCTTGTCCGGCGGGGAGCTGTTTTTT.